Shown below are 25 T cell receptor beta chains from a single sample sequenced in a study of cytomegalovirus exposure and HLA in healthy donors (dated by TCRdb to the late 2010s). The method was the immunoSEQ multiplex PCR assay. A mixture of 60 forward primers for TCR Vbeta segments and 13 reverse primers for TCR Jbeta segments was used in the multiplex PCR. TCRdb took over this immuneACCESS table, retaining in-frame rearrangements with V and J assigned. Such tables are incomplete; in checked studies, under half of the missing clones stem from an unresolved V gene, and the remainder is unexplained. The sample profile shows 84,000 or so clones; 65% to 85% of them were found once. The ten largest clones represent around 2.5% of the sample. The sequencing sample was made of PBMCs. These receptors originate from a man aged 30 to 39 in good health and CMV-seronegative.

This clone has only one observation. The chain couples TRBV27 to TRBJ2-7, with 7 bases lining up with TRBD1. The CDR3 is made up of 14 amino acids. V was pared by 6 bases and J by 6 bases, with 11 bases of the junction left unmatched. Per the germline V gene, CDR1 is MNHEY and CDR2 is SMNVEV (reference sequence). For the CDR3, the DNA is TGTGCCAGCAGGAGTCCCGGGACAGTTAGCGAGCAGTACTTC. It specifies CASRSPGTVSEQYF.

The chain joins TRBV27 to TRBJ2-1, with 9 nucleotides matching TRBD2. CDR3 length: 16 residues. The V segment lost 5 bases and the J segment 7 bases; nucleotides outside the gene matches: 12. CDR1 is MNHEY and CDR2 is SMNVEV in the germline V gene (reference sequence). The CDR3 DNA follows: TGTGCCAGCAGTCTCCGTGGGACTAGCAAGGGAAATGAGCAGTTCTTC. Protein sequence: CASSLRGTSKGNEQFF.

The rearrangement links TRBV5-6 to TRBJ2-7; TRBD2 is a possible D gene (5 bases). Trimming removed 0 bases from V and 1 base from J, with 11 bases in between. This CDR3 is built from 15 residues. The V gene's germline CDR1 is SGHDT and CDR2 YYEEEE. CDR3 coding DNA: TGTGCCAGCAGCTTGGGTGGGAGCAGGTCCTACGAGCAGTACTTC. Residues: CASSLGGSRSYEQYF.

The rearrangement joins TRBV10-3 to TRBJ1-5, with D perhaps matching TRBD1 (6 bases). The CDR3 totals 15 residues. Looked up from germline, CDR1 is ENHRY and CDR2 is SYGVKD. Trimming pared 8 bases from V and 0 bases from J, leaving 14 bases between. Here the CDR3 reads CAIGGGRVSNQPQHF. For the CDR3, the DNA is TGTGCCATCGGGGGGGGCAGGGTTAGCAATCAGCCCCAGCATTTT.

This chain links TRBV30 with TRBJ1-2; 9 nucleotides align to TRBD1. This CDR3 contains 17 residues. Germline CDR1 is GTSNPN and CDR2 is SVGIG (reference sequence). V trimming: 6 bases; J trimming: 5 bases; junction bases outside the gene matches: 19. CDR3 DNA: TGTGCCTGCACAAGACCCTGGAGGCAGACAGGGGGGTATGGCTACACCTTC. Protein sequence: CACTRPWRQTGGYGYTF.

CDR3 sequence reads: CASTGGTEAFF. Written as DNA, the CDR3 is TGCGCCAGCACCGGGGGCACTGAAGCTTTCTTT. V is TRBV5-1 and J is TRBJ1-1; tentatively, D is TRBD1 (5 bases). Per the germline V gene, CDR1 is SGHRS and CDR2 is YFSETQ. The V gene lost 6 bases and the J gene lost 4 bases, with 7 bases spanning the gap. The CDR3 length is 11 residues.

The V and J genes are TRBV7-9 and TRBJ1-1, with D perhaps matching TRBD1 (5 bases). Germline loops: CDR1 SEHNR, CDR2 FQNEAQ (reference sequence). This CDR3 spans 14 amino acids. Trimming shortened V by 2 bases and J by 4 bases, and 11 bases separated the two germline ends. The CDR3 sequence is CASSLQGTSTEAFF. The CDR3, as DNA: TGTGCCAGCAGCTTACAGGGTACGTCCACTGAAGCTTTCTTT.

This clone was detected once. The rearrangement links TRBV10-3 to TRBJ1-1, with 7 bases that match TRBD1. CDR1 and CDR2 from the germline V gene are ENHRY and SYGVKD. The CDR3 extends over 16 amino acids. V was pared by 6 bases and J by 1 base, with 11 bases of the junction left unmatched. The CDR3 loop is CAIRGETGFGNTEAFF. In DNA form, the CDR3 reads TGTGCCATCAGGGGGGAGACAGGGTTCGGGAACACTGAAGCTTTCTTT.

The genes are TRBV7-2 and TRBJ2-7; D gene ambiguous. Germline-derived CDR1 and CDR2 are SGHTA and FQGNSA. Trimming removed 2 bases at V and 2 bases at J, with 7 bases between. The CDR3 is 13 residues long. CDR3 region: CASSLSEPYEQYF. As DNA, the CDR3 is TGTGCCAGCAGCTTATCGGAGCCCTACGAGCAGTACTTC.

The genes are TRBV19 and TRBJ1-2; TRBD1 matches at 7 bases. Germline-derived CDR1 and CDR2 are LNHDA and SQIVND (reference sequence). Trimming at V came to 11 bases and at J to 2 bases, leaving 11 bases not matched to a gene. The CDR3 extends over 14 amino acids. The CDR3, as DNA: TGTGCCTCAAGAGAAGACAGGGCGAACTATGGCTACACCTTC. Protein: CASREDRANYGYTF. Based on the CDR3 plus reference TRBV19 and TRBJ1-2, the full variable domain is DGGITQSPKYLFRKEGQNVTLSCEQNLNHDAMYWYRQDPGQGLRLIYYSQIVNDFQKGDIAEGYSVSREKKESFPLTVTSAQKNPTAFYLCASREDRANYGYTFGSGTRLTVV.

This chain joins TRBV7-2 and TRBJ2-1; the D gene is possibly TRBD2 (6 bases). There are 15 residues in the CDR3. The germline CDR1 and CDR2 sequences are SGHTA and FQGNSA. V lost 3 bases and J 3 bases, leaving 12 bases between the germline ends. The CDR3 nucleotides are TGTGCCAGCAGCTTTGGGGCGGGAAACTACAATGAGCAGTTCTTC. This encodes CASSFGAGNYNEQFF. Complete variable domain (other parts from reference TRBV7-2 and TRBJ2-1): GAGVSQSPSNKVTEKGKDVELRCDPISGHTALYWYRQSLGQGLEFLIYFQGNSAPDKSGLPSDRFSAERTGGSVSTLTIQRTQQEDSAVYLCASSFGAGNYNEQFFGPGTRLTVL.

This sequence joins TRBV4-2 and TRBJ2-3, with D perhaps TRBD2 (7 bases). The CDR3 extends over 17 amino acids. V shed 4 bases and J shed 0 bases, with 17 bases lying between them. Germline lookup yields CDR1 LGHNA and CDR2 YNFKEQ. The DNA for the CDR3 is TGTGCCAGCAGCCTACGGGGGGCCACCCTTAGCACAGATACGCAGTATTTT. It encodes CASSLRGATLSTDTQYF.

In regard to this clone: Distinct nucleotide sequences in the sample also encode this CDR3. The rearrangement uses TRBV18 and TRBJ2-7; D uncertain. V shed 3 bases and J shed 0 bases, with 3 bases lying between them. The CDR3 is 12 amino acids. The germline V gene has CDR1 KGHSH and CDR2 LQKENI. This CDR3 is CASSPSSYEQYF. The CDR3 DNA follows: TGTGCCAGCTCACCGAGCTCCTACGAGCAGTACTTC.

The rearrangement links TRBV6-5 to TRBJ2-7, with 8 positions matching TRBD2. The junction had 5 bases not matched to a gene; V was cut back by 9 bases and J by 4 bases. CDR1 is MNHEY and CDR2 is SVGAGI in the germline V gene. The CDR3 is 12 residues long. The CDR3 nucleotides read TGTGCCAGTTCGGGGGGGCGGTACGAGCAGTACTTC. This encodes CASSGGRYEQYF.

The chain carries TRBV10-3 and TRBJ1-1; 11 bases agree with TRBD1. J was trimmed by 1 base and V by 3 bases; bases with no gene match: 7. The V gene's germline CDR1 is ENHRY and CDR2 SYGVKD. This CDR3 has 17 residues. The CDR3 loop is CAISDFVGQGENTEAFF. CDR3 DNA sequence: TGTGCCATCAGTGATTTTGTGGGACAGGGGGAGAACACTGAAGCTTTCTTT.

The CDR3 sequence: CASSRGRTFTEAFF. In DNA, the CDR3 is TGTGCCAGTAGCCGCGGGAGGACCTTTACTGAAGCTTTCTTT. This chain links TRBV2 with TRBJ1-1; D gene ambiguous. The germline CDR1 and CDR2 sequences are SNHLY and FYNNEI. The V gene lost 9 bases and the J gene lost 5 bases, with 19 bases spanning the gap. This CDR3 spans 14 amino acids.

V gene TRBV28 combines with J gene TRBJ1-5; 7 positions match TRBD1. CDR3 length: 15 residues. The V gene's germline CDR1 is MDHEN and CDR2 SYDVKM. V dropped 6 bases and J dropped 0; count of bases not matched to a gene: 5. Written as DNA, the CDR3 is TGTGCCAGCAGAATACAGGGGTATAGCAATCAGCCCCAGCATTTT. Its protein is CASRIQGYSNQPQHF.

The rearrangement joins TRBV5-4 to TRBJ2-5; 7 bases align to TRBD2. The germline V gene encodes CDR1 SGHNT and CDR2 YYREEE (reference sequence). The CDR3 spans 14 residues. With V trimmed by 4 bases and J by 5 bases, 8 bases remained unmatched. The CDR3 here is CASSPGLPVETQYF. CDR3 DNA sequence: TGTGCCAGCAGCCCGGGACTACCGGTGGAGACCCAGTACTTC.

The gene calls are TRBV7-6 and TRBJ2-7; 7 bases match TRBD1. CDR3 size: 13 residues. The trim removed 4 bases at V and 3 bases at J, leaving 3 bases unmatched. The V gene's germline CDR1 is SGHVS and CDR2 FNYEAQ. The CDR3, as DNA: TGTGCCAGCAGCTACAGGGGTAACTACGAGCAGTACTTC. Its protein is CASSYRGNYEQYF.

The chain employs TRBV5-4 and TRBJ1-4; no clear D. Germline loops: CDR1 SGHNT, CDR2 YYREEE (reference sequence). The CDR3 is made up of 14 amino acids. The V gene lost 3 bases and the J gene lost 3 bases, with 9 bases spanning the gap. The CDR3 region is CASSSEAANEKLFF. CDR3 sequence (DNA): TGTGCCAGCAGCTCCGAGGCGGCTAATGAAAAACTGTTTTTT.

CDR3 nucleotides: TGTGCCAGCAGTGAGGGCAGGGGAGGCACAGATACGCAGTATTTT. This translates into CASSEGRGGTDTQYF. The V gene is TRBV2, the J gene TRBJ2-3; D may be TRBD1 (6 bases). Per the germline V gene, CDR1 is SNHLY and CDR2 is FYNNEI. V was cut by 3 bases and J by 1 base, with 11 bases left in between. This CDR3 comprises 15 residues.

This clone has only one observation. This sequence joins TRBV5-4 and TRBJ1-5, with D perhaps TRBD1 (6 bases). CDR3 length: 14 amino acids. V was cut by 0 bases and J by 3 bases, with 7 bases left in between. The germline gives CDR1 SGHNT, CDR2 YYREEE (reference sequence). Here the CDR3 DNA reads TGTGCCAGCAGCTTGGACAGGGCCAATCAGCCCCAGCATTTT. This gives the protein CASSLDRANQPQHF.

This clone was observed a few times. The chain carries TRBV19 and TRBJ1-1; a weak D match, TRBD1 (6 bases). Germline values: CDR1 LNHDA, CDR2 SQIVND (reference sequence). Trimming took off 5 bases at V and 5 bases at J, with 12 bases between the two ends. This CDR3 contains 13 residues. CDR3 in DNA: TGTGCCAGTAGTCAAAACAGGGATACTGAAGCTTTCTTT. Translation gives CASSQNRDTEAFF.

This chain connects TRBV29-1 to TRBJ1-2; D is undetermined. Germline lookup yields CDR1 SQVTM and CDR2 ANQGSEA. The CDR3 contains 13 residues. V was shortened by 7 bases and J by 3 bases, with 15 bases between the two germline ends. CDR3 loop: CSGSTGVDYGYTF. CDR3 in DNA: TGCAGCGGATCGACCGGGGTCGACTATGGCTACACCTTC. The variable domain in full, with the rest retrieved from reference TRBV29-1 and TRBJ1-2, is SAVISQKPSRDICQRGTSLTIQCQVDSQVTMMFWYRQQPGQSLTLIATANQGSEATYESGFVIDKFPISRPNLTFSTLTVSNMSPEDSSIYLCSGSTGVDYGYTFGSGTRLTVV.

The V and J genes are TRBV5-1 and TRBJ2-2, with 9 bases aligning to TRBD1. The CDR3 consists of 17 residues. Germline V gives CDR1 SGHRS, CDR2 YFSETQ. V lost 0 bases and J lost 4; bases outside the gene matches: 7. The CDR3 sequence is CASSLGDRVWGTGELFF. As DNA, the CDR3 is TGCGCCAGCAGCTTGGGGGACAGGGTATGGGGCACCGGGGAGCTGTTTTTT.